A single sample is the source of the 14 T cell receptor beta chains below, sequenced in a study of T cell changes during pregnancy in multiple sclerosis. Sequencing was performed with immunoSEQ multiplex PCR; in TCRdb, only in-frame clones are kept and a portion is missing. The repertoire holds approximately 53,000 clones, with about nine tenths as singletons. Here the sequenced sample was CD4+ T cells from peripheral blood mononuclear cells, taken after pregnancy. These receptors were collected from a female donor in good health, enrolled as a control in a pregnancy study.

V is TRBV11-1 and J is TRBJ2-7; D unresolved. CDR1 and CDR2 from the germline V gene are SGHAT and FQDESV (reference sequence). With 3 bases removed from V and 6 bases from J, the gap between germline ends came to 9 bases. This CDR3 comprises 12 residues. The CDR3 sequence: CASSFTTTEQYF. CDR3 coding DNA: TGTGCCAGCAGCTTTACAACTACCGAGCAGTACTTC.

The gene calls are TRBV5-4 and TRBJ2-5, with TRBD1 as a possible D gene (6 bases). Judging by the DNA end, TRBJ2-7 fits better; the J call may be wrong. This CDR3 comprises 14 residues. Germline-derived CDR1 and CDR2 are SGHNT and YYREEE (reference sequence). The CDR3 region has the DNA TGTGCCAGCAGCCCTTTACAGGGTTCCTACGAGCAGTACTTC. This codes for CASSPLQGSYEQYF.

The chain recombines TRBV28 with TRBJ1-4; 10 bases map to TRBD1. The germline V gene has CDR1 MDHEN and CDR2 SYDVKM. The CDR3 covers 13 residues. The V segment lost 8 bases and the J segment 5 bases; nucleotides outside the gene matches: 2. For the CDR3, the DNA is TGTGCCAGCTTGGGACAGGGGAATGAAAAACTGTTTTTT. This encodes CASLGQGNEKLFF.

The chain has TRBV18 and TRBJ2-1, with 14 bases identical to TRBD2. The J segment lost 5 bases and the V segment lost 3 bases, leaving 6 bases of the junction unmatched. The germline V gene has CDR1 KGHSH and CDR2 LQKENI. The CDR3 spans 17 residues. The CDR3 loop reads CASSPSGLAGGNNEQFF. CDR3 nucleotide sequence: TGTGCCAGCTCACCCAGCGGACTAGCGGGAGGTAACAATGAGCAGTTCTTC. Filled out from reference TRBV18 and TRBJ2-1, the complete variable domain reads NAGVMQNPRHLVRRRGQEARLRCSPMKGHSHVYWYRQLPEEGLKFMVYLQKENIIDESGMPKERFSAEFPKEGPSILRIQQVVRGDSAAYFCASSPSGLAGGNNEQFFGPGTRLTVL.

This clone came up once. V gene TRBV9 combines with J gene TRBJ2-1, with a possible D match to TRBD2 (5 bases). The CDR3 spans 13 residues. The germline gives CDR1 SGDLS, CDR2 YYNGEE. Trimming stripped 8 bases from V and 7 bases from J, with 16 bases between. The CDR3, as DNA: TGTGCCAGTTCCCGAGGGATTTGGAATGAGCAGTTCTTC. Translation: CASSRGIWNEQFF.

The chain combines TRBV20-1 with TRBJ2-5, with D uncertain. The V end lost 6 bases, the J end lost 0 bases, and 5 bases lay between the germline ends. This CDR3 contains 11 residues. Per the germline V gene, CDR1 is DFQATT and CDR2 is SNEGSKA (reference sequence). The chain's CDR3 is CSAEDQETQYF. The CDR3, as DNA: TGCAGTGCAGAGGACCAAGAGACCCAGTACTTC.

CDR3: CAAGGAYEQYF. The CDR3, as DNA: TGTGCCGCTGGAGGGGCCTACGAGCAGTACTTC. This chain links TRBV2 with TRBJ2-7; a possible D gene is TRBD2 (6 bases). The CDR3 consists of 11 residues. Trimming cost V 11 bases and J 2 bases, with 10 bases left between them. The germline V gene encodes CDR1 SNHLY and CDR2 FYNNEI.

As DNA, the CDR3 is TGTGCCAGCAGCTTTCCGGGGATCATGAACACTGAAGCTTTCTTT. Protein sequence: CASSFPGIMNTEAFF. This chain uses TRBV13 with TRBJ1-1, with D unclear. The CDR3 extends over 15 amino acids. Per germline, CDR1 PRHDT and CDR2 FYEKMQ (reference sequence). V was clipped by 3 bases and J by 0 bases, with 11 bases between them.

The chain employs TRBV4-1 and TRBJ1-4; unclear D gene. The germline V and J ends were trimmed by 5 bases and 8 bases, with 12 bases remaining between them. CDR1 MGHRA and CDR2 YSYEKL come from the germline V gene. The CDR3 is 13 amino acids. The CDR3 sequence is CASSGIAGEKLFF. CDR3 bases: TGCGCCAGCAGCGGTATAGCGGGCGAAAAACTGTTTTTT.

V usage is TRBV6-5 and J usage is TRBJ2-7, with no clear D. The germline V and J ends were trimmed by 7 bases and 0 bases, with 10 bases remaining between them. CDR1 and CDR2 (germline): MNHEY, SVGAGI. CDR3 size: 13 residues. For the CDR3, the DNA is TGTGCCAGCAAACCAGACATCTCCTACGAGCAGTACTTC. Translation: CASKPDISYEQYF.

The chain recombines TRBV5-6 with TRBJ2-7, with TRBD2 matching 7 bases. With 0 bases clipped from V and 5 bases from J, the junction kept 8 bases outside the gene matches. The CDR3 is made up of 15 amino acids. CDR1 is SGHDT and CDR2 is YYEEEE in the germline V gene. This CDR3 reads CASSLGEGIFNEQYF. DNA for the CDR3: TGTGCCAGCAGCTTGGGGGAGGGGATCTTCAACGAGCAGTACTTC.

The chain carries TRBV7-9 and TRBJ2-3; TRBD2 matches 7 bases. Germline values: CDR1 SEHNR, CDR2 FQNEAQ (reference sequence). J gave up 0 bases and V 2 bases, and 2 bases lay outside the gene matches. This CDR3 has 15 amino acids. The CDR3 region has the DNA TGTGCCAGCAGCTTATCAGCGGGGAGCACAGATACGCAGTATTTT. This encodes CASSLSAGSTDTQYF. Based on the CDR3 plus reference TRBV7-9 and TRBJ2-3, the full variable domain is DTGVSQNPRHKITKRGQNVTFRCDPISEHNRLYWYRQTLGQGPEFLTYFQNEAQLEKSRLLSDRFSAERPKGSFSTLEIQRTEQGDSAMYLCASSLSAGSTDTQYFGPGTRLTVL.

This clone was seen once. The chain couples TRBV4-2 to TRBJ1-2; D unclear. Looked up from germline, CDR1 is LGHNA and CDR2 is YNFKEQ. Trimming took off 4 bases at V and 2 bases at J, with 14 bases between the two ends. This CDR3 comprises 15 residues. In DNA form, the CDR3 reads TGTGCCAGCAGCCCCCGTCACGACATAAACTATGGCTACACCTTC. It yields the protein CASSPRHDINYGYTF.

The chain combines TRBV6-1 with TRBJ1-1, with a weak D call TRBD1 (5 bases). Germline V gives CDR1 MNHNS, CDR2 SASEGT. This CDR3 is built from 14 residues. Trimming pared 2 bases from V and 2 bases from J, leaving 9 bases between. This chain's CDR3 is CASSEQGLNTEAFF. As DNA, the CDR3 is TGTGCCAGCAGTGAACAGGGACTTAACACTGAAGCTTTCTTT.